The 10 T cell receptor beta chains given below trace back to one sample, sequenced in a study of blood T cells in healthy people across ages (dated by TCRdb to the mid-2010s). Library creation used 5' RACE. Reads for this sample came from an Illumina HiSeq 2500. A second 7 to 11 cycle PCR used a sample-barcoded 5' primer and a J-beta primer mix. TCRdb ran its own pipeline on the public reads, namely fastp trimming at Q25 and MiXCR clone calling, and kept in-frame beta chains. Under each unique CDR3 protein, matching rows form one entry showing the most common genes and DNA. The sample yields roughly 900,000 distinct CDR3 sequences; under 35% were counted once. Jointly, the top ten make up roughly 17% of the sample. Sequencing was carried out using blood. Receptor source: a woman older than 75 in good health.

The chain links TRBV20-1 to TRBJ1-4; D remains ambiguous. V was trimmed by 1 base and J by 3 bases, leaving 6 bases between them. Germline CDR1 DFQATT, CDR2 SNEGSKA (reference sequence). The CDR3 is made up of 13 amino acids. The CDR3 region has the DNA TGCAGTGCTAGAGGGTTTGCTAATGAAAAACTGTTTTTT. Translation gives CSARGFANEKLFF.

The chain carries TRBV20-1 and TRBJ2-3, with 9 bases identical to TRBD2. The CDR3 extends over 17 amino acids. V shed 4 bases, J shed 10 bases, and the junction held 21 bases outside the gene matches. The germline CDR1 and CDR2 sequences are DFQATT and SNEGSKA (reference sequence). The CDR3 DNA reads as TGCAGTGCTAACGATCCTGTGGCGCGGGGGGGGGTGGATGCGCAGTATTTT. This gives the protein CSANDPVARGGVDAQYF.

This clonotype was counted ten times or more. V usage is TRBV29-1 and J usage is TRBJ1-2; 7 bases agree with TRBD1. Germline values: CDR1 SQVTM, CDR2 ANQGSEA. This CDR3 has 12 amino acids. J gave up 4 bases and V 6 bases, and 5 bases lay outside the gene matches. DNA of the CDR3: TGCAGCGTCGCGGGACAGTCCTATGGCTACACCTTC. Encoded protein: CSVAGQSYGYTF.

This clonotype was seen ten or more times. The rearrangement joins TRBV6-6 to TRBJ2-6, with D unclear. CDR1 and CDR2 (germline): MNHNY, SVGAGI (reference sequence). V lost 3 bases and J 0 bases, leaving 18 bases between the germline ends. This CDR3 has 19 residues. CDR3 region: CASSYPPGSASSGANVLTF. The CDR3 DNA reads as TGTGCCAGCAGTTATCCCCCTGGCAGTGCGAGCTCTGGGGCCAACGTCCTGACTTTC.

This clonotype appeared a few times. This could be a read error, since a much larger clone is one nucleotide away. The chain links TRBV12-3 or TRBV12-4 to TRBJ2-7; 7 bases are a match to TRBD1. The CDR3 has 15 residues. Trimming removed 3 bases from V and 0 bases from J; junction bases left unmatched: 5. CDR3 nucleotide sequence: TGTGCCAGCAGTTTTGCGGACAGGAACTCCTACGAGCAGTACTTC. It is translated as CASSFADRNSYEQYF.

This clonotype has more than one count but fewer than ten. The V call is TRBV6-2 or TRBV6-3, the J call TRBJ1-5; tentatively, D is TRBD1 (5 bases). The CDR3 sequence is 15 residues long. CDR1 is MNHEY and CDR2 is SVGEGT in the germline V gene. Trimming shortened V by 7 bases and J by 2 bases, and 15 bases separated the two germline ends. The CDR3 sequence is CASTKQGTRNQPQHF. Written as DNA, the CDR3 is TGTGCCAGCACCAAGCAGGGAACCCGCAATCAGCCCCAGCATTTT.

This clonotype showed up many times. The chain has TRBV29-1 and TRBJ2-3; TRBD2 is a possible D gene (5 bases). The CDR3 covers 14 residues. Germline V lookup: CDR1 SQVTM, CDR2 ANQGSEA. The germline V and J ends were trimmed by 5 bases and 2 bases, with 14 bases remaining between them. CDR3 amino acids: CSVKGAGYTDTQYF. The CDR3 region has the DNA TGCAGCGTTAAGGGCGCGGGCTACACAGATACGCAGTATTTT.

V is TRBV6-6 and J is TRBJ1-1; possible D gene TRBD1, 6 bases. The CDR3 spans 15 residues. V was trimmed by 2 bases and J by 1 base, leaving 11 bases between them. Germline CDR1 is MNHNY and CDR2 is SVGAGI (reference sequence). The CDR3 spells CASSYPTGRNTEAFF. The CDR3 coding sequence is TGTGCCAGCAGTTACCCTACAGGGAGGAACACTGAAGCTTTCTTT.

This clonotype came up many times. The V gene is TRBV7-9, the J gene TRBJ2-3; the D call may be TRBD1 or TRBD2 (6 bases each). Germline lookup yields CDR1 SEHNR and CDR2 FQNEAQ (reference sequence). The CDR3 covers 14 residues. With 2 bases removed from V and 4 bases from J, the gap between germline ends came to 10 bases. In DNA form, the CDR3 reads TGTGCCAGCAGCTTAATGGGGGGCGCAGATACGCAGTATTTT. It codes for CASSLMGGADTQYF.

The chain joins TRBV9 to TRBJ2-6; 7 bases match TRBD1. The V and J ends lost 4 bases and 0 bases, in that order; junction bases with no gene match: 10. CDR1 SGDLS and CDR2 YYNGEE come from the germline V gene. The CDR3 is 18 residues long. DNA of the CDR3: TGTGCCAGCAGCCTAGGACAGGCCCGAAGCTCTGGGGCCAACGTCCTGACTTTC. Translated, it gives CASSLGQARSSGANVLTF.